The sequence of this T cell receptor (beta chain) was determined in a study of early T cells in non-severe SARS-CoV-2 infection (dated by TCRdb to about 2021). About the full investigation: TCR sequencing used bulk RNA from unsorted whole blood, so alpha and beta chains could not be paired.

The CDR3 has 14 amino acids, counting the end cysteine and phenylalanine. Only the CDR3 portion is preserved as DNA: 42 bases, with reading frame beginning at the first base. The CDR1 and CDR2 encoded by the germline V gene are SGHTA and FQGNSA. The trim is 3 bases for V and 9 bases for J, with a gap of 15 bases between the germline ends. Study-level results and caveats: VDJdb matching was skewed toward anti-spike CD8 responses and likely underestimated virus-specific expansions by missing private and CD4 specificities.

This clonotype turned up a few times. Its antigen is currently not known. There are no base qualities to consult, and no much larger clone falls within one base. The library was generated by 5' RACE. Sequencer: NextSeq 500. The TCR library protocol attached unique molecular identifiers to individual cDNA molecules to correct for sequencing error and PCR bias. TCR alpha and beta chains were both sequenced, and the abundances of alpha and beta sequences in each sample were closely correlated with each other. Under the source paper's analysis protocol: Decombinator V4 was used to perform V gene, J gene and CDR3 annotation of TCR sequences. Expanded TCRs were defined as changing significantly between any two time points under a Poisson model with p below 0.0001. TCR abundances were normalised to the total number of TCRs sequenced per sample and expressed as counts per million. MAIT TCRs were defined by TRAV1-2 paired with TRAJ12, TRAJ20 or TRAJ33, and iNKT TCRs by TRAV10 paired with TRAJ18. VDJdb, accessed 1 November 2021, was searched for CMV, EBV and SARS-CoV-2 annotated TCRs, excluding TCRs annotated for multiple antigens. The raw public data were reprocessed by TCRdb itself: fastp quality trimming at Q25, MiXCR clonotype calling, in-frame beta chains only. Rows merge per CDR3 protein into single entries with the most common DNA and genes. TCRdb's processing, not the study's, gives the V and J calls here. This sample gives 25,000 to 30,000 distinct CDR3 sequences in total; around 5.4% of them show up just once. The biggest ten clones account for over 0.9% of the sample.

This was a case-control study nested in a cohort of healthcare workers in London, UK, who had nasopharyngeal swab PCR tests and blood samples taken every week. Healthcare workers were enrolled in the week of the UK lockdown, from 23 to 31 March 2020, and were followed every week for up to roughly 16 weeks. Sequencing input: whole blood. This clonotype was obtained from an adult who was a healthcare worker with PCR-confirmed SARS-CoV-2 infection or an uninfected control (not recorded which). The chain couples TRBV7-2 to TRBJ1-5; matching of 6 bases hints at TRBD1 as the D gene. The CDR3 region has the sequence CASSLEQGTGPQHF. The nucleotides are TGTGCCAGCAGCTTGGAACAGGGCACAGGGCCCCAGCATTTT.